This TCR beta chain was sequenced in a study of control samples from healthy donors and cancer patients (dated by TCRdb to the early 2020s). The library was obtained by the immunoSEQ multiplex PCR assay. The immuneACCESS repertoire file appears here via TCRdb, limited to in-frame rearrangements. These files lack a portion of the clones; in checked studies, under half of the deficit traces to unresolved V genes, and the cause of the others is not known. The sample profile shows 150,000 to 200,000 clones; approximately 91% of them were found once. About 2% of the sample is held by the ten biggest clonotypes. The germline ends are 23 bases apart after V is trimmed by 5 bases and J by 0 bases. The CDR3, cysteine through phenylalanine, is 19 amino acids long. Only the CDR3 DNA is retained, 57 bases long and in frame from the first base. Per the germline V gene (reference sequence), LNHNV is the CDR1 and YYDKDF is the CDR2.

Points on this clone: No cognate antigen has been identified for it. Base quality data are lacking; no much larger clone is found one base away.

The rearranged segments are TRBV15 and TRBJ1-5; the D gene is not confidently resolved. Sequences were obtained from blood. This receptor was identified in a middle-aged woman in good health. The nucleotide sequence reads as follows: TGTGCCACCAGCGGAGGCCCTACCAATATAGTTTATAGCAATCAGCCCCAGCATTTT. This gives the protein CATSGGPTNIVYSNQPQHF.